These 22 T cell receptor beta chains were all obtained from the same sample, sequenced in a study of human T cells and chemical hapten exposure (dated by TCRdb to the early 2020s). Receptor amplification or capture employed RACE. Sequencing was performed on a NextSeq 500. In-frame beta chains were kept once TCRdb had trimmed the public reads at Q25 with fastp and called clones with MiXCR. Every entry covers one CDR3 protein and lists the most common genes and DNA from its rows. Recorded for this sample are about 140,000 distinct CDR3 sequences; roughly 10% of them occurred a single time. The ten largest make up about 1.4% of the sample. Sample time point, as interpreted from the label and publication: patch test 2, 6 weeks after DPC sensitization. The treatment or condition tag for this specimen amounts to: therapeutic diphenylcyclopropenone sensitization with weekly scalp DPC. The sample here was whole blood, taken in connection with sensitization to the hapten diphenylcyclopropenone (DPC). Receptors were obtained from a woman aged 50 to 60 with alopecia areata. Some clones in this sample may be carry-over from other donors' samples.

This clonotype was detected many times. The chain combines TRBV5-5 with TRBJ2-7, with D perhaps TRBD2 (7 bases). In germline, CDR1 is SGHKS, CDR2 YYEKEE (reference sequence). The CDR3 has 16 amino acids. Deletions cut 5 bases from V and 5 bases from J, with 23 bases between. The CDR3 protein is CASSRSGGGSYDEQYF. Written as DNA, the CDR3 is TGTGCCAGCAGTCGAAGCGGCGGGGGCTCCTACGACGAGCAGTACTTC.

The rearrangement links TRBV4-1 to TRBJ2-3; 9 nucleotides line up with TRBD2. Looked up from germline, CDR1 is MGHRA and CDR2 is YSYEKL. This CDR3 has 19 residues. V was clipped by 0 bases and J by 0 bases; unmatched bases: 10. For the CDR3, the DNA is TGCGCCAGCAGCCAAGAACCAGCGGGAGGCCCGCCGAGCACAGATACGCAGTATTTT. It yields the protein CASSQEPAGGPPSTDTQYF.

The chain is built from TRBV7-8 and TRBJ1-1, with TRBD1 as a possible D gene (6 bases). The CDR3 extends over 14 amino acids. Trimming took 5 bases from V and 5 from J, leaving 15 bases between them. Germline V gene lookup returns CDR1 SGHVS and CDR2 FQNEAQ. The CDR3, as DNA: TGTGCCAGCAGCACCACAGGGATTGGAACTGAAGCTTTCTTT. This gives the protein CASSTTGIGTEAFF.

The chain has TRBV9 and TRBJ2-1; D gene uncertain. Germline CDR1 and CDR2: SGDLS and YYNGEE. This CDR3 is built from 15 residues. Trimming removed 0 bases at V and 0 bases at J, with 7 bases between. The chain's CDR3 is CASSVEPTSYNEQFF. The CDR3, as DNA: TGTGCCAGCAGCGTAGAACCGACCTCCTACAATGAGCAGTTCTTC.

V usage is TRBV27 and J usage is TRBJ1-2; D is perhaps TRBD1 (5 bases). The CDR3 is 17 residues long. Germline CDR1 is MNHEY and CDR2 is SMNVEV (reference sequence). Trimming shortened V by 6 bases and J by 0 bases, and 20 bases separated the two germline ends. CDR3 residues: CASSPRTGTGTNYGYTF. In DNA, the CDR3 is TGTGCCAGCAGCCCCCGAACCGGGACGGGAACTAACTATGGCTACACCTTC.

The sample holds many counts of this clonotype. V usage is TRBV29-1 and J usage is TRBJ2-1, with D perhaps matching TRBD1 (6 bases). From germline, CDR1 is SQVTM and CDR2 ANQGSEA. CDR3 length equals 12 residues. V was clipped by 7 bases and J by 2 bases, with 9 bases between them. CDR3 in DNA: TGCAGCGGGGGACATCCCTACAATGAGCAGTTCTTC. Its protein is CSGGHPYNEQFF.

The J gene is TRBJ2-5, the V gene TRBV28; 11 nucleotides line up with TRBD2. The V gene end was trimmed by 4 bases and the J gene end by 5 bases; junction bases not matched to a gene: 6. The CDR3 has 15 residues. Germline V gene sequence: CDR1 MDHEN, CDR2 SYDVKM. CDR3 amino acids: CASSSVAGGQETQYF. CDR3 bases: TGTGCCAGCAGTTCGGTAGCGGGAGGGCAGGAGACCCAGTACTTC.

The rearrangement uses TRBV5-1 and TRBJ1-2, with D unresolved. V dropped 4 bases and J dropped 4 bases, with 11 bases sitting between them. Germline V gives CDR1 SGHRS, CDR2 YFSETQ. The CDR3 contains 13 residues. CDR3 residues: CASSPSTAYGYTF. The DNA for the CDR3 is TGCGCCAGCAGCCCCTCCACAGCCTATGGCTACACCTTC.

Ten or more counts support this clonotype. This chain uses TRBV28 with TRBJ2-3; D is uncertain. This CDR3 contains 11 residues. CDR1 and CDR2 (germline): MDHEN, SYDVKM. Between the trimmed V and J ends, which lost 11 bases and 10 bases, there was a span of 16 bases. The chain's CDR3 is CASIVSPSQYF. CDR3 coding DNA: TGTGCCTCGATCGTTTCTCCGTCGCAGTATTTT.

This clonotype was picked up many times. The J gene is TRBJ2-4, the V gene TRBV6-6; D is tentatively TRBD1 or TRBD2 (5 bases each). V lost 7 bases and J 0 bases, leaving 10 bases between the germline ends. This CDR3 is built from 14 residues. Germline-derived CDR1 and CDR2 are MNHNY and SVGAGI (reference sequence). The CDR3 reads CASNRDGAKNIQYF. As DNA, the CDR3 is TGTGCCAGCAACCGGGACGGAGCCAAAAACATTCAGTACTTC.

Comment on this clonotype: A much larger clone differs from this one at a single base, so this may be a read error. The CDR3 is CAGSVGQLDGYTF. CDR3 in DNA: TGTGCCGGCAGCGTGGGACAGTTAGATGGCTACACCTTC. This chain connects TRBV11-2 to TRBJ1-2, with 7 nucleotides matching TRBD1. Germline CDR1 SGHAT, CDR2 FQNNGV. This CDR3 comprises 13 residues.

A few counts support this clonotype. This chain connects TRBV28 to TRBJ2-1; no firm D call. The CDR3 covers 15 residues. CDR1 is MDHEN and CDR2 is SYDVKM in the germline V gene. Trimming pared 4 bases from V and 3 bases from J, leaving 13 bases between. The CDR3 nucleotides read TGTGCCAGCAGTTCCAGTGGTGGCCGCTACAATGAGCAGTTCTTC. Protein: CASSSSGGRYNEQFF.

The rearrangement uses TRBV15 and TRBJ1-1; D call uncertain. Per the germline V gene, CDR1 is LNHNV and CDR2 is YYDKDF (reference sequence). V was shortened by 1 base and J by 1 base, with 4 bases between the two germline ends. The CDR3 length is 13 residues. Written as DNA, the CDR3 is TGTGCCACCAGCAGAGTTGGGAACACTGAAGCTTTCTTT. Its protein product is CATSRVGNTEAFF.

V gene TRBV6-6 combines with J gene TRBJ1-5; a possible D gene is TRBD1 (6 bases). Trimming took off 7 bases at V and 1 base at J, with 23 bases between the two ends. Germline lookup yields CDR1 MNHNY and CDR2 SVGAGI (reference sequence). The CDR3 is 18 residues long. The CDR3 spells CASTTGGGRGRSNQPQHF. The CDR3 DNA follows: TGTGCCAGCACCACCGGGGGGGGGCGTGGTCGAAGCAATCAGCCCCAGCATTTT.

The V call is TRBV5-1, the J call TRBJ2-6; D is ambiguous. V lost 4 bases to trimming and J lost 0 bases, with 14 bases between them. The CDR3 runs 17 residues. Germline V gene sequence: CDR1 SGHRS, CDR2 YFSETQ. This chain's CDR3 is CASSPIQRPSGANVLTF. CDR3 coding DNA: TGCGCCAGCAGCCCAATCCAACGGCCCTCTGGGGCCAACGTCCTGACTTTC.

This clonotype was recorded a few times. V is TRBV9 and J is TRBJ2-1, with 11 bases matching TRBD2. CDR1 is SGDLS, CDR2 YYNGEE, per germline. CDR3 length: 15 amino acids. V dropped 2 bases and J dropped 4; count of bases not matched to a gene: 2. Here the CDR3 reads CASSVGLAGYNEQFF. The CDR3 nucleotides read TGTGCCAGCAGCGTCGGACTAGCGGGTTACAATGAGCAGTTCTTC.

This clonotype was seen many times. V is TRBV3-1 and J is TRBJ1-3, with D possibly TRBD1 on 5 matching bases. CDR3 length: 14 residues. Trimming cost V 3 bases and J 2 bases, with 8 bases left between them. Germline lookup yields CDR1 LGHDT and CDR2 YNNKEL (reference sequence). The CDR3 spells CASSQGTAGNTIYF. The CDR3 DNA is TGTGCCAGCAGCCAGGGGACGGCTGGAAACACCATATATTTT.

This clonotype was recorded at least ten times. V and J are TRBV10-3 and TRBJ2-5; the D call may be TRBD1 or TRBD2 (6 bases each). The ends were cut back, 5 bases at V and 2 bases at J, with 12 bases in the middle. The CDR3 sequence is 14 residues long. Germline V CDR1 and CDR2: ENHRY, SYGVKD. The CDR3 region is CAISKGGTQETQYF. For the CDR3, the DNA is TGTGCCATCAGTAAAGGGGGGACGCAAGAGACCCAGTACTTC.

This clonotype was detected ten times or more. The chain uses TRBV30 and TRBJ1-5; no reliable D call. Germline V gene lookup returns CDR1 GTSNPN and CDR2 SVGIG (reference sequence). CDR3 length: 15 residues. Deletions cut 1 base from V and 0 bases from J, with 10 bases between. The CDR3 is CAWSGKISSNQPQHF. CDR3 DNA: TGTGCCTGGAGTGGCAAGATCTCTAGCAATCAGCCCCAGCATTTT. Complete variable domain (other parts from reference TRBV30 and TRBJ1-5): SQTIHQWPATLVQPVGSPLSLECTVEGTSNPNLYWYRQAAGRGLQLLFYSVGIGQISSEVPQNLSASRPQDRQFILSSKKLLLSDSGFYLCAWSGKISSNQPQHFGDGTRLSIL.

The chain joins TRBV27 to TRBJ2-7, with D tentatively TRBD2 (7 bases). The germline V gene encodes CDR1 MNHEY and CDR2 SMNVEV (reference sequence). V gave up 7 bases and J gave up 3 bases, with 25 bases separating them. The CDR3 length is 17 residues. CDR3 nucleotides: TGTGCCAGCACCCGGGGGCTAGCGGACATACGATACTACGAGCAGTACTTC. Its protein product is CASTRGLADIRYYEQYF.

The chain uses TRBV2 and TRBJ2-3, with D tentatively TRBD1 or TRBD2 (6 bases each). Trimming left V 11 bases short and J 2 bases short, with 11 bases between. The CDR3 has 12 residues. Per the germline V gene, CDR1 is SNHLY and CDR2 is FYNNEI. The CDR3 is CAGRGPTDTQYF. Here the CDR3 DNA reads TGTGCCGGCCGGGGGCCCACAGATACGCAGTATTTT.

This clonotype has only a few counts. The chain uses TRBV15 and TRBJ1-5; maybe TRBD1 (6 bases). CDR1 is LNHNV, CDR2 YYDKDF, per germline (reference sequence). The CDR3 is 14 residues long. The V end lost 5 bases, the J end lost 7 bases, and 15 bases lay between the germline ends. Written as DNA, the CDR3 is TGTGCCACCAGCCCGATGGGGGCCCGGCAGCCCCAGCATTTT. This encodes CATSPMGARQPQHF.